The 27 T cell receptor beta chains below all came from one sample that was sequenced in a study of T cell responses to AZD1222 COVID-19 vaccine. Only in-frame clones appear in the TCRdb table, and some are missing; sequencing was by immunoSEQ multiplex PCR. The data contain 120,000 or so clones, approximately 85% of them singletons. Sequencing was performed on peripheral blood, taken on day 0 of AZD1222 vaccination. Source of these receptors: an adult in good health.

The chain links TRBV7-2 to TRBJ2-7; D assignment may be TRBD1 or TRBD2 (7 bases each). With 6 bases removed from V and 3 bases from J, the gap between germline ends came to 15 bases. The CDR3 totals 14 residues. Germline CDR1 SGHTA, CDR2 FQGNSA. CDR3 bases: TGTGCCAGCAGTTCAGGGGGGGAATACTACGAGCAGTACTTC. It yields the protein CASSSGGEYYEQYF.

For this clone: A much bigger clone sits one base away, suggesting this may be a read error. The chain recombines TRBV6-4 with TRBJ2-6, with D perhaps assigned TRBD1 or TRBD2 (5 bases each). Germline CDR1 reads MRHNA; CDR2 reads SNTAGT. CDR3 length: 17 amino acids. Between the trimmed V and J ends, which lost 3 bases and 2 bases, there was a span of 14 bases. In DNA, the CDR3 is TGTGCCAGCAGTGAGGGGGATGGTGGGGCTGGGGCCAACGTCCTGACTTTC. This codes for CASSEGDGGAGANVLTF.

V is TRBV7-8 and J is TRBJ2-7, with TRBD1 matching over 9 bases. The CDR3 consists of 14 residues. Germline CDR1 is SGHVS and CDR2 is FQNEAQ. J lost 4 bases, V lost 5 bases, and 6 bases had no gene match. DNA of the CDR3: TGTGCCAGCAGCCCCCGGGACAGGGTTTACGAGCAGTACTTC. As protein: CASSPRDRVYEQYF.

V gene TRBV2 combines with J gene TRBJ2-5, with 9 bases matching TRBD1. CDR3 length equals 15 residues. Germline V gene sequence: CDR1 SNHLY, CDR2 FYNNEI. V gave up 8 bases and J gave up 5 bases; unmatched junction bases: 12. The CDR3 nucleotides are TGTGCCAGCCTCCGGGGGACAGGGATATTGGAGACCCAGTACTTC. Translated: CASLRGTGILETQYF.

This clone showed up just a few times. The CDR3 sequence is CASSYVGGNEQFF. The CDR3 coding sequence is TGCGCCAGCAGCTACGTAGGGGGAAATGAGCAGTTCTTC. This chain links TRBV4-1 with TRBJ2-1, with D perhaps TRBD1 (6 bases). The length of the CDR3 is 13 residues. Germline CDR1 is MGHRA and CDR2 is YSYEKL. The V end was cut by 5 bases, the J end by 7 bases, with 12 bases between.

A few counts support this clone. The V call is TRBV5-1, the J call TRBJ2-7; perhaps D is TRBD1 or TRBD2 (7 bases each). Germline CDR1 SGHRS, CDR2 YFSETQ. This CDR3 is built from 19 residues. The V end lost 4 bases, the J end lost 2 bases, and 28 bases lay between the germline ends. CDR3 residues: CASSAQGGPRTIHPYEQYF. CDR3 nucleotide sequence: TGCGCCAGCAGCGCTCAGGGGGGGCCAAGGACAATTCACCCCTACGAGCAGTACTTC.

This chain uses TRBV2 with TRBJ1-1; TRBD1 is a possible D gene (5 bases). The CDR3 has 16 amino acids. The germline V gene encodes CDR1 SNHLY and CDR2 FYNNEI. V was cut by 3 bases and J by 1 base, with 15 bases left in between. DNA of the CDR3: TGTGCCAGCAGTGATCTCCCCCGGGACGGGAACACTGAAGCTTTCTTT. Translated: CASSDLPRDGNTEAFF.

The V gene is TRBV27, the J gene TRBJ2-7, with 8 bases lining up with TRBD1. CDR1 is MNHEY, CDR2 SMNVEV, per germline (reference sequence). The CDR3 sequence is 14 residues long. V shed 4 bases and J 4 bases; nucleotides not matched to a gene: 6. CDR3 DNA: TGTGCCAGCAGTTCAAACAGGGGGTTTTACGAGCAGTACTTC. Translated, it gives CASSSNRGFYEQYF.

V and J are TRBV6-2 or TRBV6-3 and TRBJ1-5, with 8 bases lining up with TRBD1. The CDR3 consists of 15 residues. The V gene end was trimmed by 2 bases and the J gene end by 3 bases; junction bases not matched to a gene: 3. Germline CDR1 reads MNHEY; CDR2 reads SVGEGT. The CDR3 region has the DNA TGTGCCAGCAGTTACGGGACAGGTAACAATCAGCCCCAGCATTTT. Translating it yields CASSYGTGNNQPQHF.

The CDR3 DNA reads TGTGCCAGCAGAGGCTTCGACAGATCCACTACCGGGCAGTACTTC. Protein product: CASRGFDRSTTGQYF. The chain is built from TRBV5-8 and TRBJ2-7; tentatively, D is TRBD1 (5 bases). V was shortened by 5 bases and J by 9 bases, with 24 bases between the two germline ends. CDR3 length: 15 residues. Germline V CDR1 and CDR2: SGHTS, YDEGEE. Based on the CDR3 plus reference TRBV5-8 and TRBJ2-7, the full variable domain is EAGVTQSPTHLIKTRGQQATLRCSPISGHTSVYWYQQALGLGLQFLLWYDEGEERNRGNFPPRFSGRQFPNYSSELNVNALELEDSALYLCASRGFDRSTTGQYFGPGTRLTVT.

The rearrangement joins TRBV19 to TRBJ1-2; a weak D match, TRBD1 (5 bases). Germline values: CDR1 LNHDA, CDR2 SQIVND (reference sequence). The CDR3 contains 14 residues. V was trimmed by 10 bases and J by 2 bases, leaving 17 bases between them. The CDR3 DNA is TGTGCCACCACCTCGTTATGGGGCAACTATGGCTACACCTTC. As protein: CATTSLWGNYGYTF.

V usage is TRBV5-4 and J usage is TRBJ2-7; D perhaps matches TRBD2 (5 bases). CDR1 is SGHNT and CDR2 is YYREEE in the germline V gene (reference sequence). Trimming removed 0 bases at V and 0 bases at J, with 7 bases between. This CDR3 comprises 14 residues. The CDR3: CASSLDGNSYEQYF. DNA of the CDR3: TGTGCCAGCAGCTTGGACGGGAACTCCTACGAGCAGTACTTC.

This chain connects TRBV29-1 to TRBJ2-2; D uncertain. Germline V gene data show CDR1 as SQVTM and CDR2 as ANQGSEA. CDR3 length: 15 amino acids. V lost 0 bases and J 0 bases, leaving 8 bases between the germline ends. The CDR3 spells CSVEEPDSNTGELFF. The CDR3 nucleotides are TGCAGCGTTGAAGAACCTGATTCGAACACCGGGGAGCTGTTTTTT.

The CDR3 loop is CASTLVEGLPLHF. CDR3 nucleotide sequence: TGCGCCAGCACCCTAGTGGAGGGTTTACCCCTCCACTTT. This chain joins TRBV5-1 and TRBJ1-6; D is ambiguous. V was shortened by 6 bases and J by 12 bases, with 16 bases between the two germline ends. The CDR3 totals 13 residues. Germline CDR1 and CDR2: SGHRS and YFSETQ.

The V and J genes are TRBV5-1 and TRBJ2-1; 10 bases align to TRBD2. The V gene end was trimmed by 3 bases and the J gene end by 6 bases; junction bases not matched to a gene: 6. From germline, CDR1 is SGHRS and CDR2 YFSETQ. The CDR3 extends over 15 amino acids. In DNA form, the CDR3 reads TGCGCCAGCAGCTCGCTAGCGGGGGCCTCCAATGAGCAGTTCTTC. Amino acid sequence: CASSSLAGASNEQFF.

This clone was seen only once. The genes are TRBV12-3 or TRBV12-4 and TRBJ2-2, with D perhaps matching TRBD2 (5 bases). CDR3 size: 12 residues. Trimming cost V 5 bases and J 7 bases, with 8 bases left between them. CDR3: CASSPGVGELFF. The CDR3 coding sequence is TGTGCCAGCAGTCCCGGGGTCGGGGAGCTGTTTTTT.

The rearrangement links TRBV4-2 to TRBJ2-6; 7 bases match TRBD2. CDR3 size: 16 residues. Per the germline V gene, CDR1 is LGHNA and CDR2 is YNFKEQ. V lost 0 bases, J lost 2 bases, and 1 base stayed unmatched. Here the CDR3 DNA reads TGTGCCAGCAGCCAAGAGGGAGGGACTGGGGCCAACGTCCTGACTTTC. Protein product: CASSQEGGTGANVLTF.

The table lists this clone with a few counts. The J gene is TRBJ2-2, the V gene TRBV11-2; D might be TRBD1 (5 bases). Germline assignment: CDR1 SGHAT and CDR2 FQNNGV. With 5 bases removed from V and 5 bases from J, the gap between germline ends came to 6 bases. The CDR3 is 12 amino acids. This CDR3 is CASSPGTGELFF. DNA of the CDR3: TGTGCCAGCAGCCCAGGGACCGGGGAGCTGTTTTTT.

This chain links TRBV15 with TRBJ2-7; D is unresolved. This CDR3 is 13 amino acids long. Per the germline V gene, CDR1 is LNHNV and CDR2 is YYDKDF (reference sequence). Trimming cost V 6 bases and J 5 bases, with 14 bases left between them. The CDR3 region is CATSSPIGNEQYF. CDR3 DNA: TGTGCCACCAGTTCCCCGATTGGCAACGAGCAGTACTTC.

This clone was picked up one time. V and J are TRBV4-3 and TRBJ2-4; TRBD1 might be the D (5 bases). The CDR3 runs 22 residues. Trimming took off 0 bases at V and 0 bases at J, with 27 bases between the two ends. Germline V lookup: CDR1 LGHNA, CDR2 YSLEER. CDR3 DNA: TGCGCCAGCAGCCAAGATACAGTCCCCCCGACAGACGCCCTCCTAGCCAAAAACATTCAGTACTTC. Translated, it gives CASSQDTVPPTDALLAKNIQYF.

This CDR3 is CSASDRSFGELFF. The CDR3 DNA reads as TGCAGCGCATCCGACCGCAGCTTCGGGGAGCTGTTTTTT. The chain recombines TRBV29-1 with TRBJ2-2; D gene ambiguous. V dropped 7 bases and J dropped 7 bases, with 16 bases sitting between them. Germline loops: CDR1 SQVTM, CDR2 ANQGSEA. The CDR3 runs to 13 residues.

The chain recombines TRBV6-5 with TRBJ1-6, with D possibly being TRBD1 (6 bases). The V gene lost 4 bases and the J gene lost 7 bases, with 17 bases spanning the gap. Per germline, CDR1 MNHEY and CDR2 SVGAGI. The CDR3 spans 16 residues. Here the CDR3 reads CASSSLAGATNSPLHF. The CDR3 DNA sequence: TGTGCCAGCAGTTCCCTAGCAGGGGCGACGAATTCACCCCTCCACTTT.

The CDR3, as DNA: TGTGCCAGCAGCGCTCATCGACTAGCGGGGGGGCCTAGTTACGAGCAGTACTTC. Its translation is CASSAHRLAGGPSYEQYF. The chain recombines TRBV7-8 with TRBJ2-7; TRBD2 matches at 14 bases. J gave up 4 bases and V 5 bases, and 13 bases lay outside the gene matches. The CDR3 loop spans 18 amino acids. Germline loops: CDR1 SGHVS, CDR2 FQNEAQ.

The chain employs TRBV5-6 and TRBJ1-2; 9 nucleotides line up with TRBD1. The CDR3 runs 14 residues. Germline trimming cut 4 bases from V and 3 bases from J; bases unmatched to any gene: 4. Germline CDR1 reads SGHDT; CDR2 reads YYEEEE. The CDR3 loop is CASSPGQGDYGYTF. The CDR3 nucleotides are TGTGCCAGCAGCCCGGGACAGGGTGACTATGGCTACACCTTC.

This rearrangement joins TRBV6-1 to TRBJ2-7; TRBD1 agrees at 12 bases. Germline CDR1 and CDR2: MNHNS and SASEGT. The junction had 5 bases not matched to a gene; V was cut back by 2 bases and J by 6 bases. The CDR3 consists of 15 residues. CDR3 protein: CASSERGQGAGEQYF. In DNA form, the CDR3 reads TGTGCCAGCAGTGAAAGGGGACAGGGGGCCGGCGAGCAGTACTTC.

This sequence joins TRBV7-9 and TRBJ2-7, with D maybe TRBD2 (6 bases). Trimming shortened V by 5 bases and J by 2 bases, and 22 bases separated the two germline ends. In germline, CDR1 is SEHNR, CDR2 FQNEAQ (reference sequence). There are 17 residues in the CDR3. CDR3 bases: TGTGCCAGCAGCAGAATTCCCTCGGGAGCAGCGGCCTACGAGCAGTACTTC. Residues: CASSRIPSGAAAYEQYF.

This clone was observed a single time. The V gene is TRBV18, the J gene TRBJ2-2; D gene uncertain. The V end lost 6 bases, the J end lost 7 bases, and 6 bases lay between the germline ends. This CDR3 comprises 11 residues. The germline V gene encodes CDR1 KGHSH and CDR2 LQKENI. As DNA, the CDR3 is TGTGCCAGCTCGGACCGCGGGGAGCTGTTTTTT. Protein sequence: CASSDRGELFF.